This TCR beta chain was captured in a study of cytomegalovirus exposure and HLA in healthy donors. The CDR3 runs to 13 residues. The V gene's germline CDR1 is SQVTM and CDR2 ANQGSEA. Study-level results: With later analysis, a missense DCLRE1C variant became linked to TCR beta V- and J-gene trimming.

The PCR ran on 60 Vbeta and 13 Jbeta primers. Measured with immunoSEQ multiplex PCR; TCRdb has only the in-frame clones, and not every one. This sample has approximately 260,000 clones, with about nine tenths found just once. In the case of this clone: Its matching antigen is unknown.

The specimen was PBMCs. This receptor was identified in a girl aged 2-9 years in good health and CMV-seronegative. The V and J genes are TRBV29-1 and TRBJ2-1; 9 positions agree with TRBD2. CDR3 in amino acids: CLVGGGRALGQFF. Here the CDR3 DNA reads TGCCTCGTGGGGGGCGGGAGGGCCTTAGGGCAGTTCTTC.